Following are 3 T cell receptor beta chains from one sample sequenced in a study of blood T cell repertoires in COVID-19. Sequencing used immunoSEQ multiplex PCR; TCRdb keeps in-frame clones, though not all of them. The sample consists of 250,000 to 300,000 clones, more than 65% of them appearing once. What was sequenced was peripheral blood. The receptors shown here come from a woman under 30 with acute or convalescent COVID-19.

Only a few counts were recorded for this clone. The chain is built from TRBV27 and TRBJ2-1, with 12 bases fitting TRBD2. Germline CDR1 reads MNHEY; CDR2 reads SMNVEV (reference sequence). The ends lost 6 bases at V and 3 bases at J; junction bases unmatched: 0. The CDR3 has 14 amino acids. The CDR3 reads CASRGLAGYNEQFF. CDR3 DNA: TGTGCCAGCAGGGGACTAGCGGGCTACAATGAGCAGTTCTTC.

This chain joins TRBV19 and TRBJ1-2, with 8 bases lining up with TRBD1. This CDR3 is built from 13 residues. Germline lookup yields CDR1 LNHDA and CDR2 SQIVND (reference sequence). V gave up 10 bases and J gave up 4 bases; unmatched junction bases: 8. For the CDR3, the DNA is TGTGCCATTGCGACAGGGGTACCCTATGGCTACACCTTC. This codes for CAIATGVPYGYTF. The complete variable domain, with remaining parts taken from reference TRBV19 and TRBJ1-2, reads DGGITQSPKYLFRKEGQNVTLSCEQNLNHDAMYWYRQDPGQGLRLIYYSQIVNDFQKGDIAEGYSVSREKKESFPLTVTSAQKNPTAFYLCAIATGVPYGYTFGSGTRLTVV.

This chain connects TRBV7-9 to TRBJ1-1; D might be TRBD1 (6 bases). V lost 1 base to trimming and J lost 5 bases, with 14 bases between them. Germline CDR1 and CDR2: SEHNR and FQNEAQ (reference sequence). This CDR3 has 15 amino acids. CDR3 sequence (DNA): TGTGCCAGCAGCTTAGGGGTGGGGGACATAACTGAAGCTTTCTTT. Amino acid sequence: CASSLGVGDITEAFF. Variable domain in full (rest from reference TRBV7-9 and TRBJ1-1): DTGVSQNPRHKITKRGQNVTFRCDPISEHNRLYWYRQTLGQGPEFLTYFQNEAQLEKSRLLSDRFSAERPKGSFSTLEIQRTEQGDSAMYLCASSLGVGDITEAFFGQGTRLTVV.